This T cell receptor (beta chain) was identified in a study of T-cell reconstitution after alpha-beta-depleted transplantation in children. This clonotype came up many times. V lost 4 bases, J lost 4 bases, and 11 bases lay in between. Germline lookup yields CDR1 SGHRS and CDR2 YFSETQ. The CDR3 is 14 residues long. Researchers prepared the TCRbeta library using unique molecular identifiers, the study reports. Via MiXCR, TCRdb re-called the PCR reads, giving one row per CDR3 protein. The repertoire includes about 190,000 distinct CDR3 sequences, around 6.8% of them detected once, and over 2.5% sits in the top ten.

The chain couples TRBV5-1 to TRBJ2-2; D gene unclear. This clonotype was sampled from a human donor who donated a stem cell graft to a child with Wiskott-Aldrich syndrome. The sequencing used PBMCs from the stem cell graft donor, collected from the stem cell graft. The CDR3 is CASSPPILTGELFF. The DNA of the CDR3 is TGCGCCAGCAGCCCACCTATCCTCACCGGGGAGCTGTTTTTT.